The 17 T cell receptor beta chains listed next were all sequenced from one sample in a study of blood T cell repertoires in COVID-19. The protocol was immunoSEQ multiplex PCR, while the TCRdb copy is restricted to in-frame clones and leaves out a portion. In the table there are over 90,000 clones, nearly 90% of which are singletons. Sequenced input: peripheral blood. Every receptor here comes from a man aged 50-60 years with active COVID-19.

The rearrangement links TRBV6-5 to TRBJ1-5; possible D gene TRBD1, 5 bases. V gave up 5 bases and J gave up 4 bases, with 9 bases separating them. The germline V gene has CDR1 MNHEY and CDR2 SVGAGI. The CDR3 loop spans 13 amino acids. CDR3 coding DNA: TGTGCCAGCAGTCAGGGTCGAAATCAGCCCCAGCATTTT. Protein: CASSQGRNQPQHF.

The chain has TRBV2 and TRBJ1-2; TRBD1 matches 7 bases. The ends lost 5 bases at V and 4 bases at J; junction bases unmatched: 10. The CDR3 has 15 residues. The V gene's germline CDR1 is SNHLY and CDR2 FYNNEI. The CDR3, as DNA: TGTGCCAGCAGTCTTACAGGGGCAGGAGGCTATGGCTACACCTTC. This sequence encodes CASSLTGAGGYGYTF.

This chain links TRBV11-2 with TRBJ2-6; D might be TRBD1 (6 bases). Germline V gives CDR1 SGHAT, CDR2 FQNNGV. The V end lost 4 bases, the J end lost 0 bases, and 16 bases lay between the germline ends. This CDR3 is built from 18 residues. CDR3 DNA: TGTGCCAGCAGCTCTTGGGACACTGGAAGCTCTGGGGCCAACGTCCTGACTTTC. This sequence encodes CASSSWDTGSSGANVLTF.

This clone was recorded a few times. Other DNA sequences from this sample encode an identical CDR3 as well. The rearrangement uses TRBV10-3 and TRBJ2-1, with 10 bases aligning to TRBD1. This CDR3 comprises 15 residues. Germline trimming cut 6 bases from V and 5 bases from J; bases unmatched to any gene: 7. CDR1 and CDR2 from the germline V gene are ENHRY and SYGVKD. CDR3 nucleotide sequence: TGTGCCATCAGGCCCCGGGACAGGGGAGACAATGAGCAGTTCTTC. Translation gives CAIRPRDRGDNEQFF.

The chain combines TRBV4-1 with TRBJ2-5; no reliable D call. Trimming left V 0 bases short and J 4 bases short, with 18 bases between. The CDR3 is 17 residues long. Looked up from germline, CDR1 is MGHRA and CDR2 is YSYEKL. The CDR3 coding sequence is TGCGCCAGCAGCCAAGACGCCGGCGGCCTACGAACAGAGACCCAGTACTTC. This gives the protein CASSQDAGGLRTETQYF.

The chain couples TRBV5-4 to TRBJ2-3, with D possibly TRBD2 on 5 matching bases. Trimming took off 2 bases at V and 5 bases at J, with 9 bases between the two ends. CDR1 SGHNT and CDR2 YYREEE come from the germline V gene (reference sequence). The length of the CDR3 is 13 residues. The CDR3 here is CASSLVGGDTQYF. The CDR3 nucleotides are TGTGCCAGCAGCTTAGTCGGAGGAGATACGCAGTATTTT.

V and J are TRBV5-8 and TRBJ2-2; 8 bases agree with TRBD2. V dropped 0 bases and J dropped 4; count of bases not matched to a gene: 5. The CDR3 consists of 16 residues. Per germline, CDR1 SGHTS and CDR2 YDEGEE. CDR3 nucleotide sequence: TGTGCCAGCAGCTTGGAAGGGACTAGGGGCACCGGGGAGCTGTTTTTT. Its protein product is CASSLEGTRGTGELFF.

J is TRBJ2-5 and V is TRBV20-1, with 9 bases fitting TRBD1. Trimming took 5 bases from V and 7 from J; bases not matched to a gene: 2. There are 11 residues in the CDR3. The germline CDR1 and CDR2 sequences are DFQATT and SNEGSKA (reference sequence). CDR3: CSAQDRGTQYF. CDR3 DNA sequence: TGCAGTGCTCAGGACAGGGGGACCCAGTACTTC.

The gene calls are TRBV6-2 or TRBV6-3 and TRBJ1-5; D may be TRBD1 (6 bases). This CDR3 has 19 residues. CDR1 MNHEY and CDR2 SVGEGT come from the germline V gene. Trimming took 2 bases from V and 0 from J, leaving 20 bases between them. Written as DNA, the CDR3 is TGTGCCAGCAGTTACACCGGAACAGGGCTACTTTATAGCAATCAGCCCCAGCATTTT. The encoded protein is CASSYTGTGLLYSNQPQHF.

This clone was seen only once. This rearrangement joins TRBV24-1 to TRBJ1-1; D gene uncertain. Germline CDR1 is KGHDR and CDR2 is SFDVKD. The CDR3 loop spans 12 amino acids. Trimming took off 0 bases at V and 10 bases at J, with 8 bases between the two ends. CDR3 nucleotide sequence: TGTGCCACCAGTGATTTGCTCGGGAGAGCTTTCTTT. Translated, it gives CATSDLLGRAFF.

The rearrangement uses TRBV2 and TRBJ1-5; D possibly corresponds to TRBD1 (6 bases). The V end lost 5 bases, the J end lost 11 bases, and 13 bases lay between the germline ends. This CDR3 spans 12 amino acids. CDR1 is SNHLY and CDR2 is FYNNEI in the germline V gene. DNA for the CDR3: TGTGCCAGCAGTTTACAGGGTTTAGCCCAGCATTTT. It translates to CASSLQGLAQHF.

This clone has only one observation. The CDR3 bases are TGTGCCAGCAGTGACGGGGGGTGGTCAGATACGCAGTATTTT. This sequence encodes CASSDGGWSDTQYF. The rearrangement links TRBV6-4 to TRBJ2-3, with D perhaps matching TRBD2 (6 bases). CDR3 size: 14 residues. Germline V gene lookup returns CDR1 MRHNA and CDR2 SNTAGT. Trimming stripped 2 bases from V and 4 bases from J, with 10 bases between.

CDR3 nucleotide sequence: TGTGCCAGCAGTCTAGACAGGGGGCTTACCGGGGAGCTGTTTTTT. Translating it yields CASSLDRGLTGELFF. The chain uses TRBV7-9 and TRBJ2-2, with 10 bases fitting TRBD1. This CDR3 has 15 amino acids. The germline V gene encodes CDR1 SEHNR and CDR2 FQNEAQ (reference sequence). The V segment lost 6 bases and the J segment 5 bases; nucleotides outside the gene matches: 6.

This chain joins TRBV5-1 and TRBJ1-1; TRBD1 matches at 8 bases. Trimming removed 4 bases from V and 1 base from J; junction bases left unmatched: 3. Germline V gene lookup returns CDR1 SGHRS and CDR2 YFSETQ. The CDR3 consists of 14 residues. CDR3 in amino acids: CASSETGGNTEAFF. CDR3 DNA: TGCGCCAGCAGCGAAACAGGGGGGAACACTGAAGCTTTCTTT.

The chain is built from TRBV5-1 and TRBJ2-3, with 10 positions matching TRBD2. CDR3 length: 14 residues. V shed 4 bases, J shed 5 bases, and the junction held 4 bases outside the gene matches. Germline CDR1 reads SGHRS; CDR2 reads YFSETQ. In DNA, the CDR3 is TGCGCCAGCAGCCCGGTAGCGGGGGGAGATACGCAGTATTTT. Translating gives CASSPVAGGDTQYF.

The CDR3 bases are TGTGCCAGCACCGGACTACCGAACACTGAAGCTTTCTTT. Its protein product is CASTGLPNTEAFF. The V gene is TRBV7-2, the J gene TRBJ1-1; D gene ambiguous. Germline V gene sequence: CDR1 SGHTA, CDR2 FQGNSA. V lost 7 bases and J lost 1, with 10 bases in between. The CDR3 extends over 13 amino acids.

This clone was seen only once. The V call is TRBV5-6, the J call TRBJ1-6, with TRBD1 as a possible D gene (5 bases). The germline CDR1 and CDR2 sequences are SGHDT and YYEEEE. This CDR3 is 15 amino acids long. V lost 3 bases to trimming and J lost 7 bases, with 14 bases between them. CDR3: CASSWGTTPNSPLHF. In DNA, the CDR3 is TGTGCCAGCAGCTGGGGCACTACCCCGAATTCACCCCTCCACTTT.